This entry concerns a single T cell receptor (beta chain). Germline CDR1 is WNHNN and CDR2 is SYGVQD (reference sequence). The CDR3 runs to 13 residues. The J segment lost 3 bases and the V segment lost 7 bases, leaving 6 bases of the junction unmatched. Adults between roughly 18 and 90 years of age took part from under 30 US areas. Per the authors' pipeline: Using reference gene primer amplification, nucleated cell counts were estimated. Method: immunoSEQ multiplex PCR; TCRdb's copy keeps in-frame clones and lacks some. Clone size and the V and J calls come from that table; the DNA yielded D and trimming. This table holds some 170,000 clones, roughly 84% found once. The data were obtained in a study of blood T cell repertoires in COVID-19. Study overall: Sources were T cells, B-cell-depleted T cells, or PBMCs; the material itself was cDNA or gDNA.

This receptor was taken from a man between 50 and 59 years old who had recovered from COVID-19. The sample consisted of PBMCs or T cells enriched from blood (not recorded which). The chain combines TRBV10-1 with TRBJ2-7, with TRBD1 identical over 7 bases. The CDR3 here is CASNPSGGYEQYF. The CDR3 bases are TGCGCCAGCAATCCGTCAGGGGGCTACGAGCAGTACTTC.